Here is one T cell receptor (beta chain) with its context. This sample was taken from a study of T cells in Graves' hyperthyroidism and ophthalmopathy. Researchers took RNA transcripts and amplified the TCR beta CDR3 regions from them. First-round RT-PCR of the TCR CDR3 relied on the HTBI primer set. TCRdb reprocessed the multiplex PCR reads via MiXCR and lists one record per CDR3 protein. The data show about 260,000 distinct CDR3 sequences, roughly 20% seen once. The germline V and J ends were trimmed by 6 bases and 1 base, with 13 bases remaining between them. The CDR3 is 15 amino acids. The chain couples TRBV12-3 or TRBV12-4 to TRBJ2-4; D unclear. The receptor's source is a young man with Graves' ophthalmopathy. Sequencing was done on a sample of blood. The CDR3 DNA reads as TGTGCCAGCAGCCCCTGGACCTTCGCCAAAAACATTCAGTACTTC. This sequence encodes CASSPWTFAKNIQYF.